These 20 T cell receptor beta chains originate from one sample sequenced in a study of T cells after yellow fever vaccination. TCRdb reprocessed the 5' RACE reads with MiXCR, giving one entry per CDR3 protein. The sample includes about 500,000 distinct CDR3 sequences, roughly 17% seen only once; the top ten take 17%. This material consisted of PBMCs, taken 5 days after the first yellow fever vaccination. All receptors come from a man between 18 and 35 years old who received the YFV17D yellow fever vaccine.

This clonotype was seen a handful of times. The chain joins TRBV4-3 to TRBJ2-2, with unresolved D. Germline V gene data show CDR1 as LGHNA and CDR2 as YSLEER. CDR3 length: 15 amino acids. Trimming left V 1 base short and J 0 bases short, with 6 bases between. The CDR3 DNA sequence: TGCGCCAGCAGCCAAGGCCAGCCGAACACCGGGGAGCTGTTTTTT. This codes for CASSQGQPNTGELFF.

This clonotype was recorded a few times. The V call is TRBV5-1, the J call TRBJ2-1; 7 bases align to TRBD2. CDR3 length: 15 amino acids. Germline values: CDR1 SGHRS, CDR2 YFSETQ. V was pared by 4 bases and J by 2 bases, with 6 bases of the junction left unmatched. The CDR3 sequence: CASSGRGAPYNEQFF. CDR3 bases: TGCGCCAGCAGCGGGAGGGGAGCTCCCTACAATGAGCAGTTCTTC.

This clonotype was recorded at least ten times. The chain links TRBV7-2 to TRBJ2-1, with D tentatively TRBD2 (6 bases). The CDR3 runs to 14 residues. Deletions cut 1 base from V and 9 bases from J, with 13 bases between. Germline V gene sequence: CDR1 SGHTA, CDR2 FQGNSA. The CDR3 region is CASSLGSGGGEQFF. CDR3 sequence (DNA): TGTGCCAGCAGCTTAGGGTCCGGGGGAGGTGAGCAGTTCTTC.

The chain is built from TRBV7-2 and TRBJ2-3; no firm D call. Germline values: CDR1 SGHTA, CDR2 FQGNSA. V was shortened by 1 base and J by 11 bases, with 10 bases between the two germline ends. The CDR3 covers 12 residues. The CDR3 is CASSLVGLGQYF. Here the CDR3 DNA reads TGTGCCAGCAGCTTAGTCGGGTTGGGGCAGTATTTT. Supplemented by reference TRBV7-2 and TRBJ2-3, the full variable domain reads GAGVSQSPSNKVTEKGKDVELRCDPISGHTALYWYRQSLGQGLEFLIYFQGNSAPDKSGLPSDRFSAERTGGSVSTLTIQRTQQEDSAVYLCASSLVGLGQYFGPGTRLTVL.

The chain has TRBV6-2 or TRBV6-3 and TRBJ1-2; tentative D call: TRBD1 (6 bases). V gave up 2 bases and J gave up 2 bases, with 15 bases separating them. Per the germline V gene, CDR1 is MNHEY and CDR2 is SVGEGT. The CDR3 runs 16 residues. CDR3 nucleotide sequence: TGTGCCAGCAGTTACCTTGGACAGAGGCGCAACTATGGCTACACCTTC. It specifies CASSYLGQRRNYGYTF.

This clonotype was counted only a few times. The genes are TRBV29-1 and TRBJ2-1; 7 bases are a match to TRBD1. This CDR3 comprises 14 residues. Germline CDR1 is SQVTM and CDR2 is ANQGSEA. V shed 4 bases, J shed 2 bases, and the junction held 5 bases outside the gene matches. The CDR3 DNA follows: TGCAGCGTTGCAACGGGGACAGCCTACAATGAGCAGTTCTTC. It yields the protein CSVATGTAYNEQFF.

CDR3 protein: CASSLWAVSNQPQHF. CDR3 in DNA: TGTGCCAGCAGCTTATGGGCAGTTAGCAATCAGCCCCAGCATTTT. V is TRBV7-2 and J is TRBJ1-5; no reliable D call. The germline V gene encodes CDR1 SGHTA and CDR2 FQGNSA. The V end was cut by 2 bases, the J end by 0 bases, with 8 bases between. The length of the CDR3 is 15 residues.

This chain uses TRBV15 with TRBJ2-7; D unclear. V was trimmed by 3 bases and J by 3 bases, leaving 12 bases between them. This CDR3 has 14 amino acids. Germline V gene sequence: CDR1 LNHNV, CDR2 YYDKDF (reference sequence). CDR3 loop: CATSRDFDNYEQYV. As DNA, the CDR3 is TGTGCCACCAGCAGGGATTTCGACAACTACGAGCAGTACGTC.

The rearrangement uses TRBV6-5 and TRBJ2-7, with no clear D. V lost 0 bases, J lost 4 bases, and 16 bases lay in between. The CDR3 totals 16 residues. Germline values: CDR1 MNHEY, CDR2 SVGAGI. The CDR3 loop is CASSYSLLRAPYEQYF. For the CDR3, the DNA is TGTGCCAGCAGTTACTCGTTATTACGGGCACCATACGAGCAGTACTTC.

This clonotype was picked up a small number of times. The chain links TRBV12-3 or TRBV12-4 to TRBJ1-1, with D perhaps matching TRBD1 (5 bases). Trimming pared 8 bases from V and 6 bases from J, leaving 10 bases between. The CDR3 is 11 residues long. CDR3 loop: CASGRVSEAFF. CDR3 bases: TGTGCCAGCGGCAGGGTTTCTGAAGCTTTCTTT.

In this sample, this clonotype turned up a few times. The rearrangement links TRBV20-1 to TRBJ2-3, with 8 nucleotides matching TRBD2. Germline V CDR1 and CDR2: DFQATT, SNEGSKA (reference sequence). Trimming removed 2 bases from V and 6 bases from J; junction bases left unmatched: 4. The CDR3 is 13 amino acids. CDR3 amino acids: CSARPGGGDTQYF. The CDR3 bases are TGCAGTGCTAGACCGGGCGGGGGGGATACGCAGTATTTT.

The chain links TRBV7-9 to TRBJ1-1; maybe TRBD1 (5 bases). V lost 3 bases to trimming and J lost 8 bases, with 16 bases between them. CDR1 and CDR2 (germline): SEHNR, FQNEAQ (reference sequence). CDR3 length equals 14 residues. CDR3 bases: TGTGCCAGCAGCTTGGGGCAGAATCAGGCCGAAGCTTTCTTT. Its protein is CASSLGQNQAEAFF.

V is TRBV7-2 and J is TRBJ2-5; maybe TRBD1 (5 bases). Trimming took off 3 bases at V and 4 bases at J, with 9 bases between the two ends. The CDR3 length is 13 residues. CDR1 is SGHTA and CDR2 is FQGNSA in the germline V gene. CDR3 sequence reads: CASSFQGTETQYF. The DNA of the CDR3 is TGTGCCAGCAGCTTTCAGGGTACAGAGACCCAGTACTTC.

The V and J genes are TRBV6-5 and TRBJ2-2, with TRBD1 as a possible D gene (5 bases). Trimming took off 3 bases at V and 5 bases at J, with 13 bases between the two ends. The CDR3 length is 15 residues. The germline gives CDR1 MNHEY, CDR2 SVGAGI. CDR3 residues: CASSYLQAETGELFF. In DNA, the CDR3 is TGTGCCAGCAGTTATTTACAGGCGGAAACCGGGGAGCTGTTTTTT.

The gene calls are TRBV10-3 and TRBJ2-5, with no clear D. The ends were cut back, 10 bases at V and 5 bases at J, with 17 bases in the middle. The CDR3 totals 13 residues. Germline assignment: CDR1 ENHRY and CDR2 SYGVKD. This chain's CDR3 is CATHDLLHETQYF. DNA of the CDR3: TGTGCCACCCATGATTTACTCCACGAGACCCAGTACTTC.

The J gene is TRBJ2-5, the V gene TRBV6-1; D is possibly TRBD1 (5 bases). Germline V lookup: CDR1 MNHNS, CDR2 SASEGT. Trimming cost V 6 bases and J 2 bases, with 16 bases left between them. This CDR3 has 15 amino acids. CDR3 DNA sequence: TGTGCCAGCAGACTAACCCGCAGGGTTCAAGAGACCCAGTACTTC. Translated: CASRLTRRVQETQYF.

This chain links TRBV4-1 with TRBJ1-2; possible D gene TRBD1, 5 bases. Germline CDR1 is MGHRA and CDR2 is YSYEKL. The CDR3 spans 16 residues. Trimming pared 0 bases from V and 5 bases from J, leaving 16 bases between. The CDR3 loop reads CASSQDRRDAYYGYTF. DNA for the CDR3: TGCGCCAGCAGCCAAGATCGGAGGGACGCTTATTATGGCTACACCTTC.

The chain has TRBV4-1 and TRBJ2-5, with 9 bases matching TRBD2. The CDR3 totals 18 residues. With V trimmed by 0 bases and J by 7 bases, 15 bases remained unmatched. Germline V gene lookup returns CDR1 MGHRA and CDR2 YSYEKL. The CDR3 region is CASSQEKAGGPAWVTQYF. DNA of the CDR3: TGCGCCAGCAGCCAAGAAAAAGCGGGGGGTCCGGCTTGGGTGACCCAGTACTTC.

V and J are TRBV20-1 and TRBJ2-5, with 7 bases aligning to TRBD1. The CDR3 is made up of 14 amino acids. With V trimmed by 5 bases and J by 2 bases, 8 bases remained unmatched. Germline CDR1 reads DFQATT; CDR2 reads SNEGSKA (reference sequence). CDR3 amino acids: CSAARGTAQETQYF. The DNA for the CDR3 is TGCAGTGCTGCGAGGGGGACAGCTCAAGAGACCCAGTACTTC.

V usage is TRBV20-1 and J usage is TRBJ1-5; D possibly corresponds to TRBD1 (6 bases). Germline values: CDR1 DFQATT, CDR2 SNEGSKA (reference sequence). The ends were cut back, 5 bases at V and 4 bases at J, with 15 bases in the middle. The CDR3 has 14 amino acids. Written as DNA, the CDR3 is TGCAGTGCTCGGGGGCTTGGACCTAATCAGCCCCAGCATTTT. Its protein is CSARGLGPNQPQHF.